This TCR beta chain was recovered during a study of beta chain features in type 1 diabetes. Findings and caveats of the study: Any HLA type influence on TCRB rearrangement was left unresolved here.

CDR1 MDHEN and CDR2 SYDVKM come from the germline V gene. The CDR3 is made up of 12 amino acids. V dropped 2 bases and J dropped 4 bases, with 5 bases sitting between them. About this clone: Its antigen is currently unknown. This same CDR3 is encoded by further DNA sequences in the sample.

All of the isolated RNA was reverse transcribed, so expressed TCRB transcripts were sequenced. Clones were read by immunoSEQ multiplex PCR, and TCRdb kept only the in-frame ones, dropping some. This table has about 360,000 clones, 10% to 15% appearing once. Isolation of CD4+ naive, central memory, regulatory and stem cell-like memory cells was achieved by sorting via CD45RO/CCR7/CD25/CD127/CD95/CD27. The chain couples TRBV28 to TRBJ1-2; no definite D call. The TCR comes from a man younger than 30 in good health. The specimen was naive CD4+ T cells from blood. CDR3 sequence: CASSLGGYGYTF. The CDR3 coding sequence is TGTGCCAGCAGTTTAGGAGGCTATGGCTACACCTTC.